The 29 T cell receptor beta chains below all came from one sample that was sequenced in a study of T cells after yellow fever vaccination. In TCRdb, the 5' RACE reads were re-called with MiXCR into one record per CDR3 protein. The profile shows about 340,000 distinct CDR3 sequences, around 12% of them singletons. The sample in question was CD4+ T cells sorted from PBMCs, obtained 15 days after the yellow fever booster vaccination. These receptors were obtained from a man between 18 and 35 years old who received the YFV17D yellow fever vaccine.

The gene calls are TRBV9 and TRBJ2-1, with D perhaps matching TRBD2 (5 bases). Germline V gene sequence: CDR1 SGDLS, CDR2 YYNGEE. The CDR3 is 16 amino acids. Trimming stripped 0 bases from V and 7 bases from J, with 17 bases between. The CDR3 DNA follows: TGTGCCAGCAGCGTAGGTGGCCCTCTGAGGGAAAATGAGCAGTTCTTC. Encoded protein: CASSVGGPLRENEQFF.

The rearrangement uses TRBV6-2 or TRBV6-3 and TRBJ1-5, with D possibly TRBD1 on 5 matching bases. In germline, CDR1 is MNHEY, CDR2 SVGEGT. Trimming took off 6 bases at V and 6 bases at J, with 15 bases between the two ends. The CDR3 spans 14 residues. The CDR3 DNA sequence: TGTGCCAGCAGAAAGGGGCAGAGGGGTCAGCCCCAGCATTTT. It specifies CASRKGQRGQPQHF.

This clonotype ranks as medium-sized (0.01 to 0.1%). The rearrangement joins TRBV12-3 or TRBV12-4 to TRBJ2-3; 8 nucleotides match TRBD2. Trimming cost V 3 bases and J 6 bases; bases outside gene matches: 5. CDR3 length: 14 residues. The CDR3 coding sequence is TGTGCCAGCAGTTTGGGACTAGGGTTCGATACGCAGTATTTT. Translated: CASSLGLGFDTQYF.

CDR3 sequence reads: CASSHLQGDQPQHF. The CDR3 DNA reads TGCGCCAGCAGCCATCTCCAGGGCGATCAGCCCCAGCATTTT. The chain links TRBV4-1 to TRBJ1-5, with D perhaps TRBD1 (5 bases). V was pared by 3 bases and J by 5 bases, with 11 bases between. CDR3 length: 14 residues. Germline loops: CDR1 MGHRA, CDR2 YSYEKL.

This clonotype was picked up a small number of times. J is TRBJ2-1 and V is TRBV6-2 or TRBV6-3; a weak D match, TRBD1 (6 bases). V shed 8 bases and J shed 9 bases, with 14 bases lying between them. Germline V lookup: CDR1 MNHEY, CDR2 SVGEGT. The CDR3 is 12 residues long. The CDR3 is CASESRGGEQFF. The DNA for the CDR3 is TGTGCCAGCGAAAGCAGGGGCGGTGAGCAGTTCTTC.

This chain uses TRBV28 with TRBJ1-2; D might be TRBD1 (6 bases). Germline V gives CDR1 MDHEN, CDR2 SYDVKM. V lost 6 bases and J lost 4, with 15 bases in between. CDR3 length: 14 residues. The chain's CDR3 is CASSQGPPFYGYTF. For the CDR3, the DNA is TGTGCCAGCAGCCAGGGGCCCCCGTTCTATGGCTACACCTTC.

This clonotype has at least ten counts. The genes are TRBV15 and TRBJ1-5; maybe TRBD1 (6 bases). Trimming took 1 base from V and 1 from J, leaving 11 bases between them. Germline values: CDR1 LNHNV, CDR2 YYDKDF (reference sequence). The CDR3 runs to 16 residues. The CDR3 bases are TGTGCCACCAGCAGAGGGCGGGGGGCGAGCAATCAGCCCCAGCATTTT. Protein: CATSRGRGASNQPQHF.

This clonotype was seen ten or more times. The V call is TRBV24-1, the J call TRBJ1-1; D gene uncertain. CDR1 is KGHDR and CDR2 is SFDVKD in the germline V gene. The CDR3 totals 13 residues. V was pared by 3 bases and J by 5 bases, with 9 bases between. The CDR3 reads CATSDTARTEAFF. CDR3 in DNA: TGTGCCACCAGTGATACAGCGAGGACTGAAGCTTTCTTT.

This clonotype was observed a few times. V and J are TRBV12-3 or TRBV12-4 and TRBJ1-1; no clear D gene. Trimming cost V 3 bases and J 3 bases, with 11 bases left between them. The CDR3 contains 14 residues. CDR3 nucleotide sequence: TGTGCCAGCAGTTTTTGGAAACCGGACACTGAAGCTTTCTTT. Its translation: CASSFWKPDTEAFF.

The rearrangement links TRBV24-1 to TRBJ2-7; no clear D gene. Germline values: CDR1 KGHDR, CDR2 SFDVKD. V lost 0 bases and J lost 6, with 5 bases in between. The CDR3 consists of 12 residues. CDR3 residues: CATSDLTGEQYF. CDR3 nucleotide sequence: TGTGCCACCAGTGATTTGACGGGCGAGCAGTACTTC.

This chain joins TRBV7-9 and TRBJ2-3; 8 nucleotides match TRBD2. The CDR3 has 15 residues. V shed 1 base, J shed 2 bases, and the junction held 2 bases outside the gene matches. The V gene's germline CDR1 is SEHNR and CDR2 FQNEAQ (reference sequence). CDR3: CASSLGAGVTDTQYF. The CDR3 bases are TGTGCCAGCAGCTTAGGAGCGGGGGTCACAGATACGCAGTATTTT.

The V and J genes are TRBV11-2 and TRBJ2-2, with a tentative D call TRBD1 (7 bases). Germline V gene lookup returns CDR1 SGHAT and CDR2 FQNNGV. The CDR3 is 15 residues long. V was shortened by 2 bases and J by 5 bases, with 12 bases between the two germline ends. The CDR3 sequence is CASSLSGGLTGELFF. The CDR3 bases are TGTGCCAGCAGCTTATCAGGGGGGCTTACCGGGGAGCTGTTTTTT.

The rearrangement joins TRBV2 to TRBJ1-4; D may be TRBD1 (6 bases). Trimming removed 6 bases from V and 3 bases from J, with 11 bases in between. CDR3 length: 14 residues. CDR1 and CDR2 (germline): SNHLY, FYNNEI. The CDR3 DNA reads as TGTGCCAGCAGCCCCGGGACATCTAATGAAAAACTGTTTTTT. This gives the protein CASSPGTSNEKLFF.

This clonotype was counted ten times or more. The genes are TRBV7-9 and TRBJ2-4; 10 bases agree with TRBD1. This CDR3 has 13 residues. CDR1 and CDR2 (germline): SEHNR, FQNEAQ (reference sequence). The V gene end was trimmed by 10 bases and the J gene end by 7 bases; junction bases not matched to a gene: 7. The DNA of the CDR3 is TGTGCCACCTCCGGGACAGGGGATAACATTCAGTACTTC. Translated, it gives CATSGTGDNIQYF. The entire variable domain, with the rest obtained from reference TRBV7-9 and TRBJ2-4, is as follows: DTGVSQNPRHKITKRGQNVTFRCDPISEHNRLYWYRQTLGQGPEFLTYFQNEAQLEKSRLLSDRFSAERPKGSFSTLEIQRTEQGDSAMYLCATSGTGDNIQYFGAGTRLSVL.

This clonotype has more than one count but fewer than ten. The chain joins TRBV5-1 to TRBJ2-3; D is possibly TRBD1 (7 bases). The germline gives CDR1 SGHRS, CDR2 YFSETQ. There are 17 residues in the CDR3. V was cut by 0 bases and J by 1 base, with 15 bases left in between. This chain's CDR3 is CASSLAGGGQRTDTQYF. DNA for the CDR3: TGCGCCAGCAGCTTGGCCGGAGGGGGACAGCGCACAGATACGCAGTATTTT. The complete variable domain, with remaining parts taken from reference TRBV5-1 and TRBJ2-3, reads KAGVTQTPRYLIKTRGQQVTLSCSPISGHRSVSWYQQTPGQGLQFLFEYFSETQRNKGNFPGRFSGRQFSNSRSEMNVSTLELGDSALYLCASSLAGGGQRTDTQYFGPGTRLTVL.

Comments on this clonotype: A single base separates this from a much larger clone, so it may be a read error. This chain links TRBV2 with TRBJ2-2; no reliable D call. Germline CDR1 reads SNHLY; CDR2 reads FYNNEI. The CDR3 spans 11 residues. With 6 bases removed from V and 6 bases from J, the gap between germline ends came to 5 bases. The CDR3 coding sequence is TGTGCCAGCAGGGACCCCGGGGAGCTGTTTTTT. Amino acid sequence: CASRDPGELFF.

The sample holds a few counts of this clonotype. This rearrangement joins TRBV12-3 or TRBV12-4 to TRBJ2-4; D gene uncertain. The V end was cut by 4 bases, the J end by 3 bases, with 4 bases between. CDR3 length: 12 amino acids. CDR3 region: CASSSHKNIQYF. CDR3 DNA sequence: TGTGCCAGCAGTTCCCACAAAAACATTCAGTACTTC.

This clonotype was detected only a few times. The chain employs TRBV4-1 and TRBJ2-3; D gene uncertain. This CDR3 region has 15 residues. Germline-derived CDR1 and CDR2 are MGHRA and YSYEKL. Trimming cost V 4 bases and J 6 bases, with 17 bases left between them. The CDR3: CASSRALILGDTQYF. The CDR3 DNA reads TGCGCCAGCAGCCGTGCCCTCATTCTTGGGGATACGCAGTATTTT.

This clonotype occurred many times. V is TRBV29-1 and J is TRBJ1-1; D gene uncertain. The CDR3 has 13 residues. CDR1 and CDR2 (germline): SQVTM, ANQGSEA. Trimming removed 3 bases from V and 4 bases from J, with 12 bases in between. The CDR3 loop reads CSVEPTISTEAFF. CDR3 bases: TGCAGCGTTGAGCCTACTATTAGCACTGAAGCTTTCTTT.

The sample holds a few counts of this clonotype. CDR3: CASSQAGSGGAGNEQFF. CDR3 sequence (DNA): TGTGCCAGCAGCCAAGCCGGTAGCGGGGGGGCGGGGAATGAGCAGTTCTTC. The V gene is TRBV4-2, the J gene TRBJ2-1; 11 bases map to TRBD2. The germline gives CDR1 LGHNA, CDR2 YNFKEQ. V shed 1 base and J 7 bases; nucleotides not matched to a gene: 9. This CDR3 is built from 17 residues.

This clonotype was found a few times. The chain recombines TRBV4-3 with TRBJ2-1, with D possibly TRBD2 on 7 matching bases. V was cut by 4 bases and J by 6 bases, with 16 bases left in between. CDR3 size: 15 residues. CDR1 is LGHNA and CDR2 is YSLEER in the germline V gene. CDR3 loop: CASSLGGGGSNEQFF. The CDR3 nucleotides are TGCGCCAGCAGCCTAGGTGGGGGGGGCAGCAATGAGCAGTTCTTC.

The chain employs TRBV7-2 and TRBJ2-7; D is unresolved. V was clipped by 2 bases and J by 2 bases, with 7 bases between them. In germline, CDR1 is SGHTA, CDR2 FQGNSA. The CDR3 has 13 amino acids. CDR3 region: CASSLTRAYEQYF. The CDR3 DNA is TGTGCCAGCAGCTTAACCCGGGCCTACGAGCAGTACTTC.

Only a few counts were recorded for this clonotype. The chain uses TRBV24-1 and TRBJ2-3; D is possibly TRBD2 (5 bases). CDR1 and CDR2 from the germline V gene are KGHDR and SFDVKD. This CDR3 is 13 amino acids long. Trimming removed 5 bases from V and 6 bases from J, with 11 bases in between. The CDR3 nucleotides are TGTGCCACCAGTGGGTCACGGAGGGATACGCAGTATTTT. Protein: CATSGSRRDTQYF.

This clonotype was counted many times. The V call is TRBV12-3 or TRBV12-4, the J call TRBJ2-1; 8 positions agree with TRBD2. The CDR3 contains 13 residues. V shed 10 bases, J shed 1 base, and the junction held 3 bases outside the gene matches. CDR3: CATGGASYNEQFF. The DNA for the CDR3 is TGTGCCACCGGGGGGGCGTCCTACAATGAGCAGTTCTTC.

In this sample, this clonotype turned up many times. The chain employs TRBV5-4 and TRBJ1-2; D might be TRBD1 (6 bases). This CDR3 is built from 13 residues. Deletions cut 2 bases from V and 4 bases from J, with 9 bases between. Germline-derived CDR1 and CDR2 are SGHNT and YYREEE (reference sequence). The CDR3 sequence: CASSFTGSYGYTF. CDR3 DNA: TGTGCCAGCAGCTTTACAGGGTCCTATGGCTACACCTTC.

The sample holds many counts of this clonotype. The CDR3 reads CSAVRGLNQPQHF. The CDR3 DNA follows: TGCAGTGCTGTGAGGGGGCTCAATCAGCCCCAGCATTTT. This chain uses TRBV20-1 with TRBJ1-5, with 7 bases identical to TRBD1. J gave up 3 bases and V 5 bases, and 4 bases lay outside the gene matches. The CDR3 length is 13 residues. CDR1 and CDR2 (germline): DFQATT, SNEGSKA (reference sequence).

This clonotype has more than one count but fewer than ten. This sequence joins TRBV28 and TRBJ1-5; D remains unclear. Deletions cut 6 bases from V and 11 bases from J, with 14 bases between. There are 12 residues in the CDR3. The germline V gene has CDR1 MDHEN and CDR2 SYDVKM. The CDR3 region has the DNA TGTGCCAGCAGGCCGATGGGGAAATCCCAGCATTTT. This sequence encodes CASRPMGKSQHF.

This clonotype has just a few counts. The chain has TRBV15 and TRBJ2-7; 8 nucleotides agree with TRBD1. The V and J ends lost 1 base and 3 bases, in that order; junction bases with no gene match: 14. The CDR3 runs to 18 residues. Germline V gene lookup returns CDR1 LNHNV and CDR2 YYDKDF (reference sequence). CDR3 protein: CATSRGRDRLKSGYEQYF. The CDR3 DNA follows: TGTGCCACCAGCAGAGGAAGGGACAGGCTCAAATCGGGCTACGAGCAGTACTTC.

This clonotype occurred many times. The gene calls are TRBV5-5 and TRBJ1-1; 8 nucleotides align to TRBD1. CDR1 and CDR2 (germline): SGHKS, YYEKEE (reference sequence). This CDR3 has 17 residues. J was trimmed by 0 bases and V by 4 bases; bases with no gene match: 11. CDR3 bases: TGTGCCAGCAGCCCCGATGGACAGGGAAGCATGAACACTGAAGCTTTCTTT. This sequence encodes CASSPDGQGSMNTEAFF.